This T cell receptor beta chain was found in a study of regulatory T cells in long-lasting Graves disease. Germline V gives CDR1 LNHDA, CDR2 SQIVND (reference sequence). The trim removed 3 bases at V and 3 bases at J, leaving 11 bases unmatched. The CDR3 totals 16 residues. This clonotype showed up just a few times. Through Arm-PCR of CDR3 regions and iRepertoire HTBI primers, TCR beta libraries were built. TCRdb processed the multiplex PCR reads anew with MiXCR; each CDR3 protein has one entry. Of 680,000 or so distinct CDR3 sequences listed, roughly 15% are singletons. Noted time point: newly diagnosed GD, antithyroid drugs for less than 3 months. RNA extracted from PBMCs served as the sequencing template. Another study also made use of these data, one on T cells in Graves' hyperthyroidism and ophthalmopathy.

The material was peripheral blood mononuclear cells (PBMCs), obtained at new diagnosis, from a patient treated with antithyroid drugs. This clonotype was obtained from a woman in her twenties or thirties with Graves disease. The chain combines TRBV19 with TRBJ2-7, with 7 bases fitting TRBD2. The CDR3 region has the DNA TGTGCCAGTAGTATTTATCTTACGGGGGGAAACTACGAGCAGTACTTC. Its protein is CASSIYLTGGNYEQYF.